What follows is one T cell receptor (beta chain) and its context. Its antigen is not identified. PCR primers comprised 60 Vbeta and 13 Jbeta primers. Authors' methods: Among the unique TCR beta chains that a later analysis counted, about 85 million in all, roughly 11 million were shared. Profiling relied on immunoSEQ multiplex PCR, and the TCRdb table lists in-frame clones only, not all of them. V and J calls and clone size are given by that table; D and trimming were obtained from the DNA. This sample has some 150,000 clones; roughly 80% occur once, and the top ten carry about 5.6%. CDR1 and CDR2 (germline): SGHTS, YDEGEE. CDR3 size: 12 residues. V was shortened by 6 bases and J by 2 bases, with 9 bases between the two germline ends. These data belong to a study of cytomegalovirus exposure and HLA in healthy donors. Whole-study results and caveats: Upon later analysis, TCR association rates were observed to vary by HLA locus, being highest for DRB1 and lowest for HLA-C. The study designated about 160 TCR beta chains cytomegalovirus-associated. In vitro experiments confirmed that a few CMV-associated chains were specific for CMV antigens.

The receptor was isolated from a man aged 25 to 45 in good health and CMV-seropositive. This sequence joins TRBV5-8 and TRBJ2-7; D is unclear. Sequencing input: PBMCs. The CDR3, as DNA: TGTGCCAGCACCTATGAGGCCTACGAGCAGTACTTC. Amino acid sequence: CASTYEAYEQYF.